Each of the 26 T cell receptor beta chains below was sequenced from the same sample in a study of persistence of HIV-infected CD4 T cells. The immunoSEQ assay was version 4, run in survey mode. Sequencing was performed with immunoSEQ multiplex PCR; in TCRdb, only in-frame clones are kept and a portion is missing. The data contain about 16,000 clones, roughly 61% of them singletons. Antigens for these TCRs are unknown. Lysates of CMV-infected fibroblasts at 8 to 10 ug/mL stimulated these cells. Sorting selected CD4+ T cells upregulating both CD40 ligand and CD69. The material sequenced was CD4+ T cells sorted from PBMCs after approximately 19-hour stimulation, taken from a patient who received antiretroviral therapy. These receptor sequences come from an adult woman with HIV who was CMV-seropositive.

In this sample, this clone turned up a few times. The chain carries TRBV19 and TRBJ2-3; D uncertain. The germline V and J ends were trimmed by 5 bases and 5 bases, with 14 bases remaining between them. This CDR3 comprises 14 residues. Per the germline V gene, CDR1 is LNHDA and CDR2 is SQIVND (reference sequence). The CDR3 coding sequence is TGTGCCAGTAGTTCTAAACGAAATGGAGATACGCAGTATTTT. It is translated as CASSSKRNGDTQYF.

This rearrangement joins TRBV7-2 to TRBJ2-1; D is ambiguous. Deletions cut 5 bases from V and 4 bases from J, with 15 bases between. The CDR3 is 15 amino acids. The germline V gene encodes CDR1 SGHTA and CDR2 FQGNSA. CDR3: CASSHENTRYNEQFF. The CDR3 DNA reads TGTGCCAGCAGCCACGAGAACACCCGGTACAATGAGCAGTTCTTC.

This clone was recorded a few times. V is TRBV7-6 and J is TRBJ2-1; maybe TRBD1 (5 bases). The CDR3 spans 13 residues. Germline V CDR1 and CDR2: SGHVS, FNYEAQ. Trimming pared 3 bases from V and 4 bases from J, leaving 7 bases between. CDR3 loop: CASSLTAYNEQFF. In DNA, the CDR3 is TGTGCCAGCAGCTTGACAGCATACAATGAGCAGTTCTTC. Looking up the rest from reference TRBV7-6 and TRBJ2-1 gives the full variable domain: GAGVSQSPRYKVTKRGQDVALRCDPISGHVSLYWYRQALGQGPEFLTYFNYEAQQDKSGLPNDRFSAERPEGSISTLTIQRTEQRDSAMYRCASSLTAYNEQFFGPGTRLTVL.

In its sample, this clone was seen once. This chain uses TRBV18 with TRBJ2-6; D gene ambiguous. CDR3 size: 12 residues. Deletions cut 11 bases from V and 1 base from J, with 6 bases between. The germline gives CDR1 KGHSH, CDR2 LQKENI. DNA for the CDR3: TGTGCCGGGTCTTCTGGGGCCAACGTCCTGACTTTC. This codes for CAGSSGANVLTF.

The chain has TRBV10-2 and TRBJ2-4; TRBD2 aligns across 14 bases. The CDR3 extends over 20 amino acids. V gave up 4 bases and J gave up 0 bases; unmatched junction bases: 11. The germline CDR1 and CDR2 sequences are WSHSY and SAAADI. DNA for the CDR3: TGCGCCAGCAGTGGGGGACTAGCGGGGGACCATAATCTAGCCAAAAACATTCAGTACTTC. Its protein product is CASSGGLAGDHNLAKNIQYF.

This clone has only one observation. The V call is TRBV30, the J call TRBJ1-2; weak D call: TRBD1 (6 bases). V was pared by 3 bases and J by 8 bases, with 13 bases between. Germline V gene data show CDR1 as GTSNPN and CDR2 as SVGIG (reference sequence). This CDR3 is 12 amino acids long. CDR3 protein: CAWSPDSRGYTF. CDR3 nucleotide sequence: TGTGCCTGGAGCCCGGACAGTAGGGGCTACACCTTC.

The V and J genes are TRBV5-8 and TRBJ1-5, with 8 bases lining up with TRBD1. Germline loops: CDR1 SGHTS, CDR2 YDEGEE. The CDR3 covers 15 residues. The trim removed 4 bases at V and 1 base at J, leaving 4 bases unmatched. The CDR3 nucleotides are TGTGCCAGCAGCCGCCGACAGGGGAGCAATCAGCCCCAGCATTTT. Its translation is CASSRRQGSNQPQHF.

The chain recombines TRBV3-1 (or the pseudogene TRBV3-2) with TRBJ2-6, with D perhaps matching TRBD1 (6 bases). V was clipped by 9 bases and J by 2 bases, with 8 bases between them. CDR3 length: 13 residues. CDR1 LGHDT and CDR2 YNNKEL come from the germline V gene (reference sequence). As DNA, the CDR3 is TGTGCCAGTAGGGGGACTGGGGCCAACGTCCTGACTTTC. It codes for CASRGTGANVLTF.

V usage is TRBV30 and J usage is TRBJ1-2; 12 positions match TRBD1. V lost 0 bases and J lost 7; bases outside the gene matches: 6. The length of the CDR3 is 15 residues. Per germline, CDR1 GTSNPN and CDR2 SVGIG (reference sequence). The CDR3 bases are TGTGCCTGGAGTGTTGGGGACAGGGGGCGACGTGGCTACACCTTC. Amino acids: CAWSVGDRGRRGYTF.

J is TRBJ2-1 and V is TRBV6-1; TRBD1 agrees at 9 bases. Germline V gene lookup returns CDR1 MNHNS and CDR2 SASEGT. V lost 2 bases to trimming and J lost 4 bases; unmatched junction nucleotides: 9. The CDR3 runs to 17 residues. The CDR3 nucleotides read TGTGCCAGCAGTGAAACGACACAGGGGGCGGGGTACAATGAGCAGTTCTTC. This codes for CASSETTQGAGYNEQFF.

The chain links TRBV5-1 to TRBJ1-1; D perhaps matches TRBD1 (5 bases). Germline values: CDR1 SGHRS, CDR2 YFSETQ. This CDR3 is 14 amino acids long. Trimming shortened V by 4 bases and J by 6 bases, and 16 bases separated the two germline ends. This chain's CDR3 is CASSGGTDRPEAFF. The DNA for the CDR3 is TGCGCCAGCAGCGGCGGGACCGATCGACCTGAAGCTTTCTTT.

This chain connects TRBV19 to TRBJ2-6, with no clear D. V shed 2 bases and J shed 4 bases, with 9 bases lying between them. This CDR3 contains 15 residues. Germline V gene data show CDR1 as LNHDA and CDR2 as SQIVND (reference sequence). CDR3 loop: CASSITPIGANVLTF. DNA for the CDR3: TGTGCCAGTAGTATAACCCCCATCGGGGCCAACGTCCTGACTTTC. The full variable domain, with the rest looked up from reference TRBV19 and TRBJ2-6, is DGGITQSPKYLFRKEGQNVTLSCEQNLNHDAMYWYRQDPGQGLRLIYYSQIVNDFQKGDIAEGYSVSREKKESFPLTVTSAQKNPTAFYLCASSITPIGANVLTFGAGSRLTVL.

V is TRBV9 and J is TRBJ1-1; D possibly corresponds to TRBD1 (5 bases). CDR1 SGDLS and CDR2 YYNGEE come from the germline V gene. CDR3 length: 16 residues. V lost 0 bases and J lost 5, with 17 bases in between. In DNA form, the CDR3 reads TGTGCCAGCAGCGTAGGGCCGGGGACGGGACGGACTGAAGCTTTCTTT. This encodes CASSVGPGTGRTEAFF.

J is TRBJ2-7 and V is TRBV5-5, with 9 nucleotides matching TRBD1. The V gene end was trimmed by 0 bases and the J gene end by 0 bases; junction bases not matched to a gene: 4. The germline gives CDR1 SGHKS, CDR2 YYEKEE (reference sequence). The CDR3 loop spans 16 amino acids. The CDR3 sequence: CASSLGMGQGSYEQYF. The CDR3 DNA reads TGTGCCAGCAGCTTGGGGATGGGACAGGGCTCCTACGAGCAGTACTTC.

This chain connects TRBV7-9 to TRBJ1-2; 7 nucleotides line up with TRBD1. V lost 5 bases, J lost 3 bases, and 0 bases stayed unmatched. This CDR3 contains 12 residues. CDR1 and CDR2 (germline): SEHNR, FQNEAQ (reference sequence). CDR3 region: CASSGQDYGYTF. The CDR3 region has the DNA TGTGCCAGCAGCGGACAGGACTATGGCTACACCTTC.

The rearrangement uses TRBV7-8 and TRBJ2-3, with D hard to call. Germline V gene sequence: CDR1 SGHVS, CDR2 FQNEAQ. The CDR3 loop spans 17 amino acids. Trimming pared 4 bases from V and 2 bases from J, leaving 19 bases between. CDR3 protein: CASSSPTGGGATDTQYF. Here the CDR3 DNA reads TGTGCCAGCAGCTCGCCGACTGGCGGTGGAGCCACAGATACGCAGTATTTT.

The chain uses TRBV27 and TRBJ2-5; TRBD2 might be the D (6 bases). V was clipped by 8 bases and J by 2 bases, with 12 bases between them. The CDR3 is made up of 13 amino acids. From germline, CDR1 is MNHEY and CDR2 SMNVEV (reference sequence). The CDR3 protein is CASAGGSQETQYF. DNA for the CDR3: TGTGCCAGCGCCGGAGGGAGTCAAGAGACCCAGTACTTC.

This clone occurred a few times. The CDR3 coding sequence is TGTGCCAGCAGCTTAAGCCAGGGGGACGGGGAGCTGTTTTTT. It yields the protein CASSLSQGDGELFF. The chain uses TRBV7-3 and TRBJ2-2; TRBD1 matches 7 bases. V was pared by 1 base and J by 7 bases, with 3 bases of the junction left unmatched. CDR3 size: 14 residues. CDR1 and CDR2 from the germline V gene are SGHTA and FQGTGA. The full variable domain, its missing parts supplied by reference TRBV7-3 and TRBJ2-2, is GAGVSQTPSNKVTEKGKYVELRCDPISGHTALYWYRQSLGQGPEFLIYFQGTGAADDSGLPNDRFFAVRPEGSVSTLKIQRTERGDSAVYLCASSLSQGDGELFFGEGSRLTVL.

This chain connects TRBV7-9 to TRBJ2-7; possibly TRBD1 for D (6 bases). V was cut by 3 bases and J by 5 bases, with 20 bases left in between. This CDR3 spans 16 amino acids. CDR1 is SEHNR, CDR2 FQNEAQ, per germline (reference sequence). DNA for the CDR3: TGTGCCAGCAGCTTCTTGTCGGAACAGGGACCGGACGAGCAGTACTTC. Translated, it gives CASSFLSEQGPDEQYF.

Only a few counts were recorded for this clone. V is TRBV5-1 and J is TRBJ2-5, with unresolved D. The germline V and J ends were trimmed by 5 bases and 1 base, with 9 bases remaining between them. Germline loops: CDR1 SGHRS, CDR2 YFSETQ. The CDR3 contains 13 residues. The CDR3 sequence is CASSFTIQETQYF. CDR3 in DNA: TGCGCCAGCAGTTTTACCATCCAAGAGACCCAGTACTTC. Complete variable domain (other parts from reference TRBV5-1 and TRBJ2-5): KAGVTQTPRYLIKTRGQQVTLSCSPISGHRSVSWYQQTPGQGLQFLFEYFSETQRNKGNFPGRFSGRQFSNSRSEMNVSTLELGDSALYLCASSFTIQETQYFGPGTRLLVL.

The rearrangement uses TRBV7-2 and TRBJ1-6, with a weak D call TRBD1 (5 bases). CDR1 SGHTA and CDR2 FQGNSA come from the germline V gene. V was shortened by 1 base and J by 9 bases, with 16 bases between the two germline ends. This CDR3 region has 16 residues. The CDR3 region is CASSLEGPSPISPLHF. The CDR3 bases are TGTGCCAGCAGCTTAGAGGGACCGAGTCCCATTTCACCCCTCCACTTT. The full variable domain, its missing parts supplied by reference TRBV7-2 and TRBJ1-6, is GAGVSQSPSNKVTEKGKDVELRCDPISGHTALYWYRQSLGQGLEFLIYFQGNSAPDKSGLPSDRFSAERTGGSVSTLTIQRTQQEDSAVYLCASSLEGPSPISPLHFGNGTRLTVT.

With respect to this clone: The sample holds other DNA sequences that translate to the same CDR3. J is TRBJ1-2 and V is TRBV30; D is uncertain. Germline CDR1 is GTSNPN and CDR2 is SVGIG (reference sequence). V gave up 5 bases and J gave up 0 bases, with 7 bases separating them. The CDR3 contains 12 residues. The CDR3 nucleotides are TGTGCCTGGCTAGGGACTAACTATGGCTACACCTTC. This gives the protein CAWLGTNYGYTF.

The V and J genes are TRBV5-4 and TRBJ2-1; D ambiguous. Germline V CDR1 and CDR2: SGHNT, YYREEE (reference sequence). V lost 0 bases to trimming and J lost 10 bases, with 11 bases between them. The CDR3 runs 13 residues. DNA for the CDR3: TGTGCCAGCAGCTTGGATAGGGCACAAGAGCAGTTCTTC. Protein sequence: CASSLDRAQEQFF.

The chain joins TRBV28 to TRBJ1-1; D ambiguous. This CDR3 contains 15 residues. Germline V gene data show CDR1 as MDHEN and CDR2 as SYDVKM. Trimming took 5 bases from V and 1 from J, leaving 14 bases between them. The CDR3 DNA is TGTGCCAGCAGTCCTCCTCATGGCGGGAACACTGAAGCTTTCTTT. This codes for CASSPPHGGNTEAFF. The complete variable domain, with remaining parts taken from reference TRBV28 and TRBJ1-1, reads DVKVTQSSRYLVKRTGEKVFLECVQDMDHENMFWYRQDPGLGLRLIYFSYDVKMKEKGDIPEGYSVSREKKERFSLILESASTNQTSMYLCASSPPHGGNTEAFFGQGTRLTVV.

In the case of this clone: Given a much more abundant clone one base away, this may be a read error. Within the sample, other DNA sequences also encode this same CDR3. This sequence joins TRBV11-3 and TRBJ2-2, with unresolved D. The V gene's germline CDR1 is SGHNT and CDR2 YENEEA. The CDR3 contains 13 residues. Trimming left V 0 bases short and J 5 bases short, with 4 bases between. The CDR3 DNA sequence: TGTGCCAGCAGCTTAGACTTTACCGGGGAGCTGTTTTTT. Translated: CASSLDFTGELFF.

This clone was picked up one time. The V call is TRBV5-1, the J call TRBJ2-1; D ambiguous. Trimming removed 0 bases at V and 6 bases at J, with 13 bases between. CDR1 SGHRS and CDR2 YFSETQ come from the germline V gene. The CDR3 is made up of 15 amino acids. Here the CDR3 DNA reads TGCGCCAGCAGCTTGGTACTGGACCTCGTCAATGAGCAGTTCTTC. Translated, it gives CASSLVLDLVNEQFF. Combining the CDR3 with reference TRBV5-1 and TRBJ2-1 gives the whole variable domain KAGVTQTPRYLIKTRGQQVTLSCSPISGHRSVSWYQQTPGQGLQFLFEYFSETQRNKGNFPGRFSGRQFSNSRSEMNVSTLELGDSALYLCASSLVLDLVNEQFFGPGTRLTVL.